Below, 13 T cell receptor beta chains from the same sample are listed, as sequenced in a study of OX40 agonist ivuxolimab in advanced cancers. Clones were sequenced by immunoSEQ multiplex PCR, and TCRdb holds only the in-frame ones, with some missing. The sample records fewer than 95,000 clones, 75% to 90% being singletons. Sequences were derived from CD4+ or CD8+ T cells sorted from blood, sampled in a trial of the OX40 agonist ivuxolimab. The receptors come from an adult with an advanced solid tumor such as melanoma, head and neck, liver or kidney cancer.

V gene TRBV9 combines with J gene TRBJ2-1; TRBD2 matches at 7 bases. The length of the CDR3 is 15 residues. The junction had 4 bases not matched to a gene; V was cut back by 0 bases and J by 4 bases. Germline CDR1 SGDLS, CDR2 YYNGEE. The CDR3 protein is CASSVASGVYNEQFF. The CDR3 nucleotides are TGTGCCAGCAGCGTAGCTAGCGGCGTATACAATGAGCAGTTCTTC.

The rearrangement joins TRBV6-1 to TRBJ1-3; 9 bases agree with TRBD1. Germline CDR1 reads MNHNS; CDR2 reads SASEGT. There are 15 residues in the CDR3. V shed 3 bases and J 4 bases; nucleotides not matched to a gene: 4. CDR3 in DNA: TGTGCCAGCAGTGACGCGGGACAGGGAGGAAACACCATATATTTT. Its translation: CASSDAGQGGNTIYF.

The rearrangement uses TRBV27 and TRBJ1-1; D is unresolved. V lost 2 bases and J lost 4, with 17 bases in between. The CDR3 length is 16 residues. Per the germline V gene, CDR1 is MNHEY and CDR2 is SMNVEV (reference sequence). Written as DNA, the CDR3 is TGTGCCAGCAGTTTAGGTTCGTTGGGCAGCCTCACTGAAGCTTTCTTT. Protein: CASSLGSLGSLTEAFF.

This clone was recorded only once. CDR3 loop: CASSPGTTGELFF. In nucleotides, the CDR3 is TGTGCCAGTAGTCCGGGGACTACCGGGGAGCTGTTTTTT. The rearrangement uses TRBV19 and TRBJ2-2; D is possibly TRBD2 (6 bases). This CDR3 spans 13 amino acids. Trimming shortened V by 5 bases and J by 5 bases, and 9 bases separated the two germline ends. CDR1 LNHDA and CDR2 SQIVND come from the germline V gene (reference sequence).

The rearrangement uses TRBV6-6 and TRBJ2-3, with D uncertain. CDR1 and CDR2 from the germline V gene are MNHNY and SVGAGI (reference sequence). V dropped 2 bases and J dropped 2 bases, with 11 bases sitting between them. The CDR3 has 15 residues. The CDR3 sequence: CASSYNPYDTDTQYF. The CDR3 nucleotides are TGTGCCAGCAGTTACAACCCCTACGACACAGATACGCAGTATTTT.

This chain joins TRBV10-3 and TRBJ2-3; 8 bases agree with TRBD2. The germline V gene encodes CDR1 ENHRY and CDR2 SYGVKD. The CDR3 has 15 residues. With V trimmed by 5 bases and J by 0 bases, 4 bases remained unmatched. DNA of the CDR3: TGTGCCATCAGTACGACTAGCGAAAGCACAGATACGCAGTATTTT. Its translation is CAISTTSESTDTQYF.

The chain recombines TRBV5-5 with TRBJ1-2; 7 bases match TRBD1. The CDR3 spans 18 residues. Trimming removed 2 bases from V and 4 bases from J; junction bases left unmatched: 17. Germline CDR1 SGHKS, CDR2 YYEKEE (reference sequence). The CDR3: CASSFSAPQATGFYGYTF. The CDR3 DNA reads TGTGCCAGCAGCTTTTCGGCCCCCCAAGCGACAGGGTTCTATGGCTACACCTTC.

CDR3 DNA: TGCGCCAGCAGCTGGACCGGGGACAGTTCCTACGAGCAGTACTTC. This sequence encodes CASSWTGDSSYEQYF. The chain uses TRBV5-1 and TRBJ2-7; 7 bases are a match to TRBD1. This CDR3 region has 15 residues. Losses at the gene ends were 3 bases for V and 1 base for J; bases not matched to a gene: 7. Per germline, CDR1 SGHRS and CDR2 YFSETQ.

The chain employs TRBV25-1 and TRBJ2-5; 9 bases fit TRBD1. Germline V gene data show CDR1 as MGHDK and CDR2 as SYGVNS. The CDR3 is made up of 18 amino acids. V shed 5 bases, J shed 3 bases, and the junction held 16 bases outside the gene matches. The CDR3 reads CASSTRYSGTGREETQYF. The CDR3 DNA reads as TGTGCCAGCAGTACTCGATATTCCGGGACAGGGAGGGAAGAGACCCAGTACTTC.

The chain combines TRBV27 with TRBJ1-1; D is perhaps TRBD1 (5 bases). Germline CDR1 MNHEY, CDR2 SMNVEV (reference sequence). The V gene lost 8 bases and the J gene lost 1 base, with 8 bases spanning the gap. CDR3 length: 12 residues. The CDR3, as DNA: TGTGCCAGCGGGCAGGGGAACACTGAAGCTTTCTTT. This codes for CASGQGNTEAFF.

This chain connects TRBV2 to TRBJ1-5; TRBD1 might be the D (6 bases). Germline assignment: CDR1 SNHLY and CDR2 FYNNEI. Trimming removed 6 bases at V and 5 bases at J, with 14 bases between. This CDR3 spans 14 amino acids. CDR3 nucleotide sequence: TGTGCCAGCAGCAGGACAGCCTACTATCAGCCCCAGCATTTT. Protein sequence: CASSRTAYYQPQHF.

There are a few counts of this clone. The chain employs TRBV9 and TRBJ1-5; 7 bases fit TRBD1. Germline V gene sequence: CDR1 SGDLS, CDR2 YYNGEE. Losses at the gene ends were 5 bases for V and 3 bases for J; bases not matched to a gene: 5. The CDR3 consists of 14 residues. The CDR3 sequence is CASSEGASNQPQHF. In DNA form, the CDR3 reads TGTGCCAGCAGTGAGGGGGCCTCCAATCAGCCCCAGCATTTT. Together with reference TRBV9 and TRBJ1-5, the CDR3 gives the full variable domain: DSGVTQTPKHLITATGQRVTLRCSPRSGDLSVYWYQQSLDQGLQFLIQYYNGEERAKGNILERFSAQQFPDLHSELNLSSLELGDSALYFCASSEGASNQPQHFGDGTRLSIL.

The chain has TRBV5-4 and TRBJ1-1; maybe TRBD1 (5 bases). The CDR3 totals 14 residues. Germline values: CDR1 SGHNT, CDR2 YYREEE (reference sequence). V was trimmed by 3 bases and J by 4 bases, leaving 13 bases between them. CDR3 bases: TGTGCCAGCAGCTACAGGAGTGTTGGCACTGAAGCTTTCTTT. This encodes CASSYRSVGTEAFF.